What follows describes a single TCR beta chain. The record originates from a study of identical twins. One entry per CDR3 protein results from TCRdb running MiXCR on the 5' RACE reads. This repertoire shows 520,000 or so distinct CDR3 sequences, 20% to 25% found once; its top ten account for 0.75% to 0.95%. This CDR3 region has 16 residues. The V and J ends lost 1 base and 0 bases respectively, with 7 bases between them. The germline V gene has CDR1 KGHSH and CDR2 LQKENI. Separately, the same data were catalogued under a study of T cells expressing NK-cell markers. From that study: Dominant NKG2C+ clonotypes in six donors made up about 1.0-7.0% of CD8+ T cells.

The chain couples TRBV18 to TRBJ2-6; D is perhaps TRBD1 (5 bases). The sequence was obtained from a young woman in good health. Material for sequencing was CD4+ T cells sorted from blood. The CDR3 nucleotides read TGTGCCAGCTCACCACTGACAGCCTCTGGGGCCAACGTCCTGACTTTC. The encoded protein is CASSPLTASGANVLTF.